The 12 T cell receptor beta chains below come from one sample, sequenced in a study of T-cell memory formation after mild COVID-19. TCRdb analysed the 5' RACE reads with MiXCR anew, one entry per CDR3 protein. The sample includes about 360,000 distinct CDR3 sequences, about an eighth of them seen just once. The sequenced sample consisted of PBMCs or a T cell subset sorted from them (not recorded which). The receptors come from a man aged 18 to 30 who had mild COVID-19 (a few samples of this study predate the infection). Cell type and time point are not known.

V gene TRBV2 combines with J gene TRBJ1-1, with 7 bases fitting TRBD1. Looked up from germline, CDR1 is SNHLY and CDR2 is FYNNEI. The V gene end was trimmed by 6 bases and the J gene end by 0 bases; junction bases not matched to a gene: 7. The CDR3 has 15 amino acids. In nucleotides, the CDR3 is TGTGCCAGCAGGAGGGGGCAGGCCATGAACACTGAAGCTTTCTTT. It specifies CASRRGQAMNTEAFF.

This clonotype occurred a few times. V is TRBV15 and J is TRBJ2-5; no firm D call. Trimming took off 0 bases at V and 3 bases at J, with 5 bases between the two ends. This CDR3 contains 13 residues. Germline assignment: CDR1 LNHNV and CDR2 YYDKDF (reference sequence). The CDR3, as DNA: TGTGCCACCAGCAGAGAGCTGAAAGAGACCCAGTACTTC. Translation gives CATSRELKETQYF.

The chain is built from TRBV6-2 or TRBV6-3 and TRBJ2-7; D remains unclear. V lost 2 bases and J 3 bases, leaving 8 bases between the germline ends. The length of the CDR3 is 13 residues. CDR1 MNHEY and CDR2 SVGEGT come from the germline V gene. The chain's CDR3 is CASSYGLNYEQYV. CDR3 nucleotide sequence: TGTGCCAGCAGTTACGGGCTAAACTACGAGCAGTACGTC.

The chain couples TRBV7-9 to TRBJ1-1; D unclear. CDR3 size: 11 residues. Trimming took off 1 base at V and 7 bases at J, with 4 bases between the two ends. Germline-derived CDR1 and CDR2 are SEHNR and FQNEAQ (reference sequence). Here the CDR3 DNA reads TGTGCCAGCAGCTTAGTCGATGAAGCTTTCTTT. This sequence encodes CASSLVDEAFF. The full variable domain, its missing parts supplied by reference TRBV7-9 and TRBJ1-1, is DTGVSQNPRHKITKRGQNVTFRCDPISEHNRLYWYRQTLGQGPEFLTYFQNEAQLEKSRLLSDRFSAERPKGSFSTLEIQRTEQGDSAMYLCASSLVDEAFFGQGTRLTVV.

This clonotype was seen a few times. The chain employs TRBV12-3 or TRBV12-4 and TRBJ2-3; D gene unclear. Trimming cost V 5 bases and J 4 bases, with 10 bases left between them. This CDR3 spans 13 amino acids. The CDR3 protein is CASSRNRADTQYF. Written as DNA, the CDR3 is TGTGCCAGCAGTCGGAACAGAGCAGATACGCAGTATTTT.

This clonotype was seen at least ten times. The J gene is TRBJ1-2, the V gene TRBV5-1, with D possibly matching TRBD1 (5 bases). This CDR3 is built from 16 residues. Trimming stripped 1 base from V and 4 bases from J, with 17 bases between. Germline V gives CDR1 SGHRS, CDR2 YFSETQ. The CDR3 nucleotides are TGCGCCAGCAGCTTGAGTCGTTACAGGCCCTCCTATGGCTACACCTTC. Residues: CASSLSRYRPSYGYTF.

The V gene is TRBV12-3 or TRBV12-4, the J gene TRBJ2-1; TRBD1 might be the D (6 bases). Trimming cost V 3 bases and J 9 bases, with 12 bases left between them. The length of the CDR3 is 13 residues. CDR3 DNA: TGTGCCAGCAGTTTTTCCAGGGGTGGTGAGCAGTTCTTC. Its protein product is CASSFSRGGEQFF.

This clonotype was seen only a few times. The junction differs from germline at one of its ends, possibly a read error. V is TRBV4-1 and J is TRBJ2-1; D call uncertain. This CDR3 region has 14 residues. CDR1 is MGHRA and CDR2 is YSYEKL in the germline V gene. The CDR3 DNA reads as TGCGCCAGCAGCGAAGAGGACCCGAACAATGAGCAGTTCTTC. Encoded protein: CASSEEDPNNEQFF.

The J gene is TRBJ1-5, the V gene TRBV3-1, with D hard to call. This CDR3 has 14 amino acids. The V gene lost 4 bases and the J gene lost 0 bases, with 7 bases spanning the gap. Germline CDR1 is LGHDT and CDR2 is YNNKEL (reference sequence). CDR3 sequence (DNA): TGTGCCAGCAGCCGTGGACCTAGCAATCAGCCCCAGCATTTT. Protein product: CASSRGPSNQPQHF.

This clonotype turned up a few times. The chain links TRBV4-1 to TRBJ2-3, with 9 bases that match TRBD2. This CDR3 region has 18 residues. The ends lost 2 bases at V and 6 bases at J; junction bases unmatched: 15. CDR1 and CDR2 (germline): MGHRA, YSYEKL. This chain's CDR3 is CASSQSAWRGGLMDTQYF. The CDR3 bases are TGCGCCAGCAGCCAAAGCGCGTGGCGGGGGGGCCTTATGGATACGCAGTATTTT.

The rearrangement joins TRBV7-9 to TRBJ2-7, with D perhaps given as TRBD1 or TRBD2 (6 bases each). The CDR3 loop spans 12 amino acids. Germline CDR1 is SEHNR and CDR2 is FQNEAQ (reference sequence). With 1 base removed from V and 10 bases from J, the gap between germline ends came to 11 bases. The CDR3 here is CASSLGAGGQYV. The CDR3 nucleotides read TGTGCCAGCAGCTTAGGGGCCGGGGGCCAGTACGTC.

The chain is built from TRBV5-8 and TRBJ2-5, with TRBD2 as a possible D gene (5 bases). The CDR3 is 12 residues long. Germline assignment: CDR1 SGHTS and CDR2 YDEGEE. Trimming stripped 4 bases from V and 14 bases from J, with 18 bases between. CDR3 protein: CASSPKSPTSYF. The CDR3 region has the DNA TGTGCCAGCAGCCCCAAGAGCCCAACTAGTTACTTC.